This T cell receptor beta chain derives from a study of blood T cell repertoires in COVID-19. As for the study in general: Both acute and convalescent COVID-19 samples were obtained from the United States, Italy and Spain.

Methods used by the authors: Estimates of nucleated cell counts were drawn from the amplification of reference gene primers. The assay was immunoSEQ multiplex PCR, and TCRdb's table has in-frame clones only and misses some. V, J and clone size were drawn from that table, and D and trimming were deduced from the DNA. The sample holds 300,000 to 400,000 clones, roughly 87% seen once. Participants spanned ages about 18 to 90 years and resided in about 24 US areas. Two negative PCRs, clearance, or symptom resolution characterized the recovered Cohort 3 donors. CDR3 length: 14 amino acids. With V trimmed by 4 bases and J by 4 bases, 7 bases remained unmatched. Germline lookup yields CDR1 SGHRS and CDR2 YFSETQ.

The rearrangement uses TRBV5-1 and TRBJ1-1; TRBD1 matches at 7 bases. The TCR was taken from a woman aged 25-40 years who had recovered from COVID-19. Input material: PBMCs or T cells enriched from blood (not recorded which). This chain's CDR3 is CASSDQGGGTEAFF. CDR3 coding DNA: TGCGCCAGCAGCGATCAGGGGGGAGGCACTGAAGCTTTCTTT.